The present entry profiles one T cell receptor (beta chain) with its context. Antigen specificity is unknown. The sample is drawn from a study of blood T cells in healthy people across ages. Study at large: There was about one barcoded beta molecule captured by template switching per two T cells.

Using a J-beta primer mix together with a sample-barcoded 5' primer, a second PCR was run for 7 to 11 cycles. MiXCR, run by TCRdb on the 5' RACE reads, gives a single entry per CDR3 protein. The sample holds about 930,000 distinct CDR3 sequences, about 28% seen once. The extraction recovered at least 5 micrograms of total RNA per sample. The study, taken as a whole, reports: Age advanced and TCR beta diversity per million T cells fell, roughly linearly.

The CDR3 has 14 amino acids. CDR1 MNHNY and CDR2 SVGAGI come from the germline V gene (reference sequence). Trimming removed 6 bases from V and 1 base from J, with 12 bases in between. The same specimen was also included in a second study, on T cells of mothers and their children. This second study notes: Relative to unrelated pairs, biologically related mother-child dyads exhibited marginally greater, non-significant overlap.

The specimen was blood. The TCR sequence derives from a woman in her thirties or forties in good health. The V and J genes are TRBV6-6 and TRBJ1-1; D possibly corresponds to TRBD1 (6 bases). The CDR3 region is CASSARQENTEAFF. The CDR3 bases are TGTGCCAGCAGCGCTCGACAGGAGAACACTGAAGCTTTCTTT.